The clone carrying this T cell receptor beta chain has a count of ten or more. Antigen unknown. The source of the sample is a study of T-cell memory formation after mild COVID-19. Study summary: In these data, TCR clusters were largely donor specific. Study findings and constraints: Confirmation was lacking for SARS-CoV-2 specificity of second-wave clones that peaked on day 37.

MiXCR was run by TCRdb on the 5' RACE reads, yielding one entry per CDR3 protein. This table holds about 300,000 distinct CDR3 sequences, roughly 19% found once. The CDR3 loop spans 16 amino acids. V lost 2 bases to trimming and J lost 0 bases, with 9 bases between them. Looked up from germline, CDR1 is KGHDR and CDR2 is SFDVKD. V is TRBV24-1 and J is TRBJ2-2, with D possibly matching TRBD1 (5 bases). The sequence came from a man between 18 and 29 years old who had mild COVID-19 (a few samples of this study predate the infection). Cell type and time point are not known. Input material: PBMCs or a T cell subset sorted from them (not recorded which). CDR3 protein: CATSDWAGSNTGELFF. CDR3 bases: TGTGCCACCAGTGATTGGGCAGGGTCGAACACCGGGGAGCTGTTTTTT.